The present T cell receptor beta chain was sequenced within a study of Ad26.COV2.S vaccination and SARS-CoV-2 variants. Study in general: Within the COV1001 Ad26.COV2.S trial arm, the donor was enrolled.

Deletions cut 5 bases from V and 4 bases from J, with 20 bases between. The CDR3 extends over 16 amino acids. Germline CDR1 reads SNHLY; CDR2 reads FYNNEI. Overall study findings and caveats: Vaccine recipients and placebo recipients showed similar non-spike TCR breadth. Breadth, reportedly substantial, characterized the spike-specific CD8+ and CD4+ T cell responses after vaccination.

Using immunoSEQ multiplex PCR, the repertoire was profiled, and TCRdb retains in-frame clones only, with some absent. The data show about half a million clones, roughly nine tenths seen once. The treatment is: roughly 19 received Ad26.COV2.S at low or high dose, single or two shots; roughly five received placebo; per-sample allocation not given. Following the first vaccine or placebo injection, samples were taken on day 63. Donation came from an adult in Boston who was aged 18-55 years. Turning to this clone: The antigen is not known.

The sample consisted of peripheral blood, taken in a trial of Ad26.COV2.S vaccine versus placebo. The sequence derives from a person aged 18-60 years who received the Ad26.COV2.S COVID-19 vaccine or a placebo. The chain joins TRBV2 to TRBJ1-2, with D possibly TRBD1 on 5 matching bases. The CDR3 protein is CASSSRGTARIYGYTF. CDR3 nucleotides: TGTGCCAGCAGTTCGAGGGGTACAGCCCGTATCTATGGCTACACCTTC.